The 19 T cell receptor beta chains below come from one sample, sequenced in a study of T cells in Graves' hyperthyroidism and ophthalmopathy. The TCR beta CDR3 regions underwent amplification using RNA transcripts as the source. TCR CDR3 underwent first-round RT-PCR with the HTBI primer set. TCRdb processed the multiplex PCR reads anew with MiXCR; each CDR3 protein has one entry. The repertoire holds roughly 420,000 distinct CDR3 sequences, with 15% to 18% as singletons. Sequencing input: blood. These receptors originate from a woman between 18 and 29 years old with Graves' hyperthyroidism.

This clonotype was seen ten or more times. This chain links TRBV7-8 with TRBJ1-5; the D gene is possibly TRBD1 (5 bases). V was cut by 3 bases and J by 3 bases, with 15 bases left in between. The germline gives CDR1 SGHVS, CDR2 FQNEAQ. The CDR3 has 16 amino acids. The DNA of the CDR3 is TGTGCCAGCAGCTTCGCCGGGACGGTCCTCAATCAGCCCCAGCATTTT. Its translation: CASSFAGTVLNQPQHF.

Regarding this clonotype: A junction end diverges from the germline sequence, so it may reflect a read error. This chain links TRBV15 with TRBJ1-5; 9 bases agree with TRBD1. Germline CDR1 and CDR2: LNHNV and YYDKDF (reference sequence). This CDR3 is built from 17 residues. In nucleotides, the CDR3 is TGTGCCACCGGCAGGACCCCGATAGGGACAGGGCGGCAGCCCCAGCATTTT. This translates into CATGRTPIGTGRQPQHF.

This clonotype was seen only a few times. CDR3 sequence reads: CASSSRTDYGYTF. CDR3 in DNA: TGTGCCAGCAGTTCCCGGACAGACTATGGCTACACCTTC. The chain couples TRBV27 to TRBJ1-2; possibly TRBD1 for D (6 bases). In germline, CDR1 is MNHEY, CDR2 SMNVEV (reference sequence). With 4 bases removed from V and 3 bases from J, the gap between germline ends came to 9 bases. The CDR3 has 13 residues.

This chain connects TRBV7-2 to TRBJ2-5; possibly TRBD2 for D (5 bases). Germline CDR1 SGHTA, CDR2 FQGNSA. This CDR3 has 15 residues. Trimming pared 1 base from V and 11 bases from J, leaving 20 bases between. The CDR3 spells CASSLGGGLGSGQYF. As DNA, the CDR3 is TGTGCCAGCAGCTTAGGTGGCGGGTTGGGCTCCGGTCAGTACTTC.

This chain joins TRBV12-3 or TRBV12-4 and TRBJ1-3; D is unresolved. The CDR3 loop spans 16 amino acids. V dropped 6 bases and J dropped 0 bases, with 15 bases sitting between them. CDR3 DNA sequence: TGTGCCAGCAGCCCGTCCCGGGTCATCTCTGGAAACACCATATATTTT. It codes for CASSPSRVISGNTIYF.

CDR3 nucleotides: TGTGCCAGTAGTATTGGAGGGACAGGGAACACCGGGGAGCTGTTTTTT. Translating it yields CASSIGGTGNTGELFF. The chain links TRBV19 to TRBJ2-2; TRBD1 matches at 8 bases. Germline V gene lookup returns CDR1 LNHDA and CDR2 SQIVND (reference sequence). V lost 3 bases and J lost 1; bases outside the gene matches: 4. This CDR3 comprises 16 residues.

This clonotype came up many times. The rearrangement uses TRBV6-2 or TRBV6-3 and TRBJ2-3; D is possibly TRBD1 or TRBD2 (6 bases each). CDR3 length equals 16 residues. The germline V and J ends were trimmed by 6 bases and 0 bases, with 16 bases remaining between them. Germline loops: CDR1 MNHEY, CDR2 SVGEGT. The CDR3 sequence is CASRGWRGGSTDTQYF. DNA of the CDR3: TGTGCCAGCAGGGGATGGCGAGGGGGGAGCACAGATACGCAGTATTTT.

The V and J genes are TRBV18 and TRBJ2-7; D gene ambiguous. Trimming stripped 2 bases from V and 0 bases from J, with 8 bases between. The germline V gene has CDR1 KGHSH and CDR2 LQKENI. CDR3 length: 14 amino acids. The chain's CDR3 is CASSPVLSSYEQYF. The CDR3 DNA sequence: TGTGCCAGCTCACCAGTCCTGAGCTCCTACGAGCAGTACTTC. Filled out from reference TRBV18 and TRBJ2-7, the complete variable domain reads NAGVMQNPRHLVRRRGQEARLRCSPMKGHSHVYWYRQLPEEGLKFMVYLQKENIIDESGMPKERFSAEFPKEGPSILRIQQVVRGDSAAYFCASSPVLSSYEQYFGPGTRLTVT.

This clonotype came up many times. The V gene is TRBV24-1, the J gene TRBJ2-3, with D possibly matching TRBD1 (6 bases). CDR3 length: 11 residues. Trimming took off 7 bases at V and 5 bases at J, with 6 bases between the two ends. Germline assignment: CDR1 KGHDR and CDR2 SFDVKD. This chain's CDR3 is CATRGGDTQYF. CDR3 nucleotide sequence: TGTGCCACCAGAGGGGGAGATACGCAGTATTTT.

The table lists this clonotype with many counts. V is TRBV30 and J is TRBJ2-5; tentatively, D is TRBD1 (5 bases). The ends were cut back, 4 bases at V and 2 bases at J, with 14 bases in the middle. The CDR3 extends over 14 amino acids. Germline V CDR1 and CDR2: GTSNPN, SVGIG (reference sequence). The CDR3 is CAWNSHAGQETQYF. The CDR3 nucleotides are TGTGCCTGGAATAGCCATGCAGGGCAAGAGACCCAGTACTTC.

This clonotype was seen a few times. V gene TRBV9 combines with J gene TRBJ2-5; D gene ambiguous. The ends were cut back, 4 bases at V and 3 bases at J, with 10 bases in the middle. CDR1 is SGDLS, CDR2 YYNGEE, per germline. This CDR3 contains 13 residues. This CDR3 is CASSLQPEETQYF. The CDR3 DNA is TGTGCCAGCAGCTTGCAACCCGAAGAGACCCAGTACTTC.

This clonotype came up many times. J is TRBJ2-3 and V is TRBV20-1; 10 bases agree with TRBD1. Unmatched junction bases numbered 8, after V lost 5 bases and J lost 3 bases. Germline CDR1 DFQATT, CDR2 SNEGSKA (reference sequence). The CDR3 is 15 amino acids. The DNA of the CDR3 is TGCAGTGCTTCAACGACAGGGGGCTTGACAGATACGCAGTATTTT. Residues: CSASTTGGLTDTQYF.

This chain uses TRBV27 with TRBJ2-7; D is unresolved. The CDR3 is 13 residues long. Trimming left V 2 bases short and J 6 bases short, with 11 bases between. Germline CDR1 reads MNHEY; CDR2 reads SMNVEV (reference sequence). The CDR3: CASSLPRLREQYF. Here the CDR3 DNA reads TGTGCCAGCAGTTTACCGCGCCTCCGCGAGCAGTACTTC.

The chain links TRBV10-2 to TRBJ1-5; weak D call: TRBD1 (5 bases). Germline V lookup: CDR1 WSHSY, CDR2 SAAADI. The CDR3 covers 14 residues. V was trimmed by 3 bases and J by 7 bases, leaving 13 bases between them. The CDR3 loop reads CASSDTYRGQPQHF. The CDR3, as DNA: TGCGCCAGCAGTGATACGTACCGGGGGCAGCCCCAGCATTTT.

This clonotype was detected ten times or more. The chain combines TRBV19 with TRBJ1-2; no clear D gene. Germline V gene data show CDR1 as LNHDA and CDR2 as SQIVND (reference sequence). V lost 5 bases, J lost 5 bases, and 15 bases lay in between. This CDR3 contains 14 residues. The CDR3 sequence: CASSVTPQAYGYTF. The CDR3 DNA sequence: TGTGCCAGTAGTGTAACCCCTCAGGCTTATGGCTACACCTTC.

This clonotype has ten or more counts. V is TRBV3-1 and J is TRBJ2-1, with TRBD2 matching over 13 bases. The CDR3 consists of 14 residues. Germline lookup yields CDR1 LGHDT and CDR2 YNNKEL (reference sequence). Trimming removed 7 bases from V and 10 bases from J; junction bases left unmatched: 7. The CDR3 loop reads CASTGLAGINEQFF. The CDR3 region has the DNA TGTGCCAGCACGGGACTAGCGGGAATTAACGAGCAGTTCTTC.

This clonotype was counted at least ten times. The chain combines TRBV20-1 with TRBJ2-3, with 12 bases that match TRBD2. Germline V gene data show CDR1 as DFQATT and CDR2 as SNEGSKA (reference sequence). Unmatched junction bases numbered 1, after V lost 5 bases and J lost 1 base. This CDR3 region has 14 residues. The chain's CDR3 is CSASSGRGTDTQYF. The CDR3 bases are TGCAGTGCTTCTAGCGGGAGGGGCACAGATACGCAGTATTTT.

This clonotype was found a few times. The chain couples TRBV7-9 to TRBJ1-1, with 9 bases aligning to TRBD1. CDR1 and CDR2 (germline): SEHNR, FQNEAQ (reference sequence). This CDR3 spans 15 amino acids. The V gene end was trimmed by 3 bases and the J gene end by 5 bases; junction bases not matched to a gene: 7. This CDR3 reads CASSFSDRGFTEAFF. The CDR3 region has the DNA TGTGCCAGCAGCTTTTCAGACAGGGGGTTTACTGAAGCTTTCTTT.

The chain links TRBV12-3 or TRBV12-4 to TRBJ2-3, with D unresolved. The CDR3 totals 12 residues. V lost 8 bases, J lost 2 bases, and 8 bases lay in between. CDR3 DNA sequence: TGTGCCAGCCGTTGGACCACAGATACGCAGTATTTT. Its translation: CASRWTTDTQYF.